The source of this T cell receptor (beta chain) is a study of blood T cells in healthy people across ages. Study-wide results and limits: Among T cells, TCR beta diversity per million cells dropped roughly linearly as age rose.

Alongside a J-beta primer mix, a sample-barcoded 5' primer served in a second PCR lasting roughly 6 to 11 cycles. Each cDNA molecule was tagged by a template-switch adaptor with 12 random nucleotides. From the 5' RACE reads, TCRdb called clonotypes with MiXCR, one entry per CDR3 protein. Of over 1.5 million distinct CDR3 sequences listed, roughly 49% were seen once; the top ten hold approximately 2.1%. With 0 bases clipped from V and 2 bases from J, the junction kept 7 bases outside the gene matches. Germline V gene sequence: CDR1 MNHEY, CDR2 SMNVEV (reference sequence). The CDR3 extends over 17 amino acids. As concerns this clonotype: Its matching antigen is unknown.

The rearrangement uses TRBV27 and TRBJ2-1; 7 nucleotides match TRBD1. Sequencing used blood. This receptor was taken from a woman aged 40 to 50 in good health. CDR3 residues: CASSLSTGIGAYNEQFF. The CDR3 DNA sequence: TGTGCCAGCAGTTTATCGACAGGGATCGGCGCCTACAATGAGCAGTTCTTC.